Listed here are 29 T cell receptor beta chains from one sample, sequenced in a study of blood T cell repertoires in COVID-19. Generated by immunoSEQ multiplex PCR, the TCRdb table keeps only in-frame clones and is missing some. The table records some 220,000 clones, approximately 85% of them present only once. Sequenced sample: peripheral blood. All receptors come from a woman aged 70-85 years with COVID-19, enrolled during active disease.

V is TRBV5-1 and J is TRBJ1-4; D call uncertain. The CDR3 contains 16 residues. The germline V gene has CDR1 SGHRS and CDR2 YFSETQ. V was pared by 4 bases and J by 7 bases, with 20 bases between. The CDR3, as DNA: TGCGCCAGCAGCACCGAAGTCGGGGAGGGCGGTGAAAAACTGTTTTTT. As protein: CASSTEVGEGGEKLFF.

The CDR3 DNA follows: TGCAGCGTGCACTCGACAGGGGGGGATTATGGCTACACCTTC. Residues: CSVHSTGGDYGYTF. V gene TRBV29-1 combines with J gene TRBJ1-2; 9 nucleotides agree with TRBD1. V dropped 6 bases and J dropped 5; count of bases not matched to a gene: 10. The CDR3 is made up of 14 amino acids. Germline V gene sequence: CDR1 SQVTM, CDR2 ANQGSEA.

The genes are TRBV6-2 or TRBV6-3 and TRBJ1-1, with D tentatively TRBD1 (5 bases). Germline V gives CDR1 MNHEY, CDR2 SVGEGT. Trimming stripped 2 bases from V and 1 base from J, with 11 bases between. The length of the CDR3 is 15 residues. The CDR3 spells CASSYEGVRNTEAFF. The CDR3 DNA sequence: TGTGCCAGCAGTTACGAAGGGGTAAGGAACACTGAAGCTTTCTTT.

The V and J genes are TRBV7-3 and TRBJ2-1, with 7 bases identical to TRBD2. The CDR3 runs 15 residues. V lost 4 bases and J lost 3; bases outside the gene matches: 6. Germline values: CDR1 SGHTA, CDR2 FQGTGA. The CDR3 DNA follows: TGTGCCAGCAGCTCACTAGCGTCGAGCTACAATGAGCAGTTCTTC. Its translation is CASSSLASSYNEQFF.

This clone was detected many times. This CDR3 is also generated by other DNA sequences in the sample. The chain combines TRBV7-2 with TRBJ1-4; D is possibly TRBD1 (6 bases). The CDR3 totals 17 residues. The V gene's germline CDR1 is SGHTA and CDR2 FQGNSA. V dropped 4 bases and J dropped 0 bases, with 15 bases sitting between them. CDR3 protein: CASSWRGGIATNEKLFF. For the CDR3, the DNA is TGTGCCAGCAGCTGGAGGGGGGGAATTGCAACTAATGAAAAACTGTTTTTT.

The gene calls are TRBV27 and TRBJ2-1; TRBD2 matches 9 bases. J gave up 7 bases and V 6 bases, and 7 bases lay outside the gene matches. CDR3 size: 14 residues. Germline assignment: CDR1 MNHEY and CDR2 SMNVEV (reference sequence). CDR3: CASRGSGSRNEQFF. The DNA of the CDR3 is TGTGCCAGCAGGGGTAGCGGGAGTCGTAATGAGCAGTTCTTC.

This clone occurred a few times. The chain employs TRBV9 and TRBJ2-2; 8 nucleotides agree with TRBD2. Trimming at V came to 8 bases and at J to 6 bases, leaving 18 bases not matched to a gene. The germline V gene has CDR1 SGDLS and CDR2 YYNGEE. This CDR3 has 17 residues. CDR3 sequence (DNA): TGTGCCAGTGCGCGGGGGGACCCATTAGGTCGTCCCGGGGAGCTGTTTTTT. It specifies CASARGDPLGRPGELFF.

The chain links TRBV19 to TRBJ1-1; 9 bases agree with TRBD1. V lost 3 bases to trimming and J lost 4 bases; unmatched junction nucleotides: 3. In germline, CDR1 is LNHDA, CDR2 SQIVND (reference sequence). The CDR3 has 14 amino acids. As DNA, the CDR3 is TGTGCCAGTAGTATCCGGACAGGGGCCACTGAAGCTTTCTTT. Its translation is CASSIRTGATEAFF.

The CDR3 DNA sequence: TGTGCCAGCAGCGCCCGACTAGCGGGAGAGACCCAGTACTTC. Translated: CASSARLAGETQYF. V and J are TRBV5-4 and TRBJ2-5; 10 positions match TRBD2. The germline gives CDR1 SGHNT, CDR2 YYREEE (reference sequence). With V trimmed by 4 bases and J by 4 bases, 4 bases remained unmatched. The CDR3 length is 14 residues.

The rearrangement uses TRBV14 and TRBJ1-3; D perhaps matches TRBD1 (6 bases). The germline V and J ends were trimmed by 7 bases and 3 bases, with 13 bases remaining between them. CDR1 and CDR2 from the germline V gene are SGHDN and FVKESK. The CDR3 runs 14 residues. CDR3 residues: CASNEGVRGNTIYF. In DNA form, the CDR3 reads TGTGCCAGCAATGAGGGGGTACGTGGAAACACCATATATTTT.

The chain carries TRBV4-1 and TRBJ2-2, with unresolved D. Germline loops: CDR1 MGHRA, CDR2 YSYEKL. Trimming left V 5 bases short and J 1 base short, with 11 bases between. The CDR3 has 15 amino acids. Here the CDR3 reads CASSAQHLNTGELFF. In nucleotides, the CDR3 is TGCGCCAGCAGCGCACAACATCTGAACACCGGGGAGCTGTTTTTT.

The chain recombines TRBV19 with TRBJ2-7; D uncertain. Trimming cost V 6 bases and J 3 bases, with 18 bases left between them. CDR1 is LNHDA and CDR2 is SQIVND in the germline V gene (reference sequence). This CDR3 is built from 15 residues. The CDR3: CASRKAAMLDYEQYF. CDR3 bases: TGTGCCAGTAGGAAGGCGGCTATGCTCGACTACGAGCAGTACTTC.

The V and J genes are TRBV5-5 and TRBJ1-2, with 7 bases that match TRBD1. The J segment lost 4 bases and the V segment lost 0 bases, leaving 3 bases of the junction unmatched. CDR1 and CDR2 (germline): SGHKS, YYEKEE (reference sequence). The CDR3 runs 14 residues. CDR3 loop: CASSLGAGGYGYTF. In DNA form, the CDR3 reads TGTGCCAGCAGCTTGGGGGCAGGGGGCTATGGCTACACCTTC. Drawing the rest from reference TRBV5-5 and TRBJ1-2, the complete variable domain is DAGVTQSPTHLIKTRGQQVTLRCSPISGHKSVSWYQQVLGQGPQFIFQYYEKEERGRGNFPDRFSARQFPNYSSELNVNALLLGDSALYLCASSLGAGGYGYTFGSGTRLTVV.

This chain links TRBV4-1 with TRBJ1-3; D unclear. The V gene's germline CDR1 is MGHRA and CDR2 YSYEKL. The CDR3 has 18 amino acids. V gave up 5 bases and J gave up 0 bases, with 20 bases separating them. This chain's CDR3 is CASSKSANHEASGNTIYF. CDR3 DNA: TGCGCCAGCAGCAAAAGTGCAAATCATGAAGCCTCTGGAAACACCATATATTTT.

The V gene is TRBV7-2, the J gene TRBJ1-2; 7 bases agree with TRBD1. Germline CDR1 is SGHTA and CDR2 is FQGNSA. The V and J ends lost 4 bases and 5 bases, in that order; junction bases with no gene match: 4. There are 13 residues in the CDR3. As DNA, the CDR3 is TGTGCCAGCAGCTACGGACAGGCTTATGGCTACACCTTC. Translated, it gives CASSYGQAYGYTF.

V is TRBV7-9 and J is TRBJ2-2, with TRBD1 matching over 8 bases. Trimming removed 6 bases from V and 6 bases from J; junction bases left unmatched: 12. Germline V gene sequence: CDR1 SEHNR, CDR2 FQNEAQ (reference sequence). The CDR3 has 16 amino acids. The chain's CDR3 is CASRGRTGGEAGELFF. In DNA form, the CDR3 reads TGTGCCAGCAGGGGACGCACAGGGGGTGAGGCCGGGGAGCTGTTTTTT.

This sequence joins TRBV6-6 and TRBJ1-1; no reliable D call. V shed 0 bases and J shed 4 bases, with 9 bases lying between them. The CDR3 is 14 amino acids. Germline values: CDR1 MNHNY, CDR2 SVGAGI (reference sequence). CDR3 residues: CASSYSLRGTEAFF. The CDR3 region has the DNA TGTGCCAGCAGTTACTCCCTACGGGGCACTGAAGCTTTCTTT.

This chain joins TRBV5-1 and TRBJ1-5; a possible D gene is TRBD1 (5 bases). Looked up from germline, CDR1 is SGHRS and CDR2 is YFSETQ. This CDR3 is built from 15 residues. The V and J ends lost 1 base and 0 bases respectively, with 8 bases between them. In DNA form, the CDR3 reads TGCGCCAGCAGCTTGATTGACAGTAGCAATCAGCCCCAGCATTTT. Translation: CASSLIDSSNQPQHF.

The chain has TRBV5-1 and TRBJ2-1, with D maybe TRBD2 (6 bases). V lost 2 bases and J lost 4, with 13 bases in between. Germline V gives CDR1 SGHRS, CDR2 YFSETQ. CDR3 length: 15 residues. The CDR3 loop is CASSLTSSTYNEQFF. DNA for the CDR3: TGCGCCAGCAGCTTAACTAGCAGCACGTACAATGAGCAGTTCTTC. Full variable domain (remainder filled in from reference TRBV5-1 and TRBJ2-1): KAGVTQTPRYLIKTRGQQVTLSCSPISGHRSVSWYQQTPGQGLQFLFEYFSETQRNKGNFPGRFSGRQFSNSRSEMNVSTLELGDSALYLCASSLTSSTYNEQFFGPGTRLTVL.

This clone was observed a few times. The rearrangement links TRBV6-5 to TRBJ1-2; 8 bases match TRBD1. CDR1 MNHEY and CDR2 SVGAGI come from the germline V gene. The CDR3 runs 14 residues. Trimming cost V 6 bases and J 6 bases; bases outside gene matches: 9. This CDR3 is CASRPHNRGDGYTF. The CDR3 coding sequence is TGTGCCAGCAGACCCCATAACAGGGGGGATGGCTACACCTTC.

V and J are TRBV12-5 and TRBJ1-6; TRBD1 matches at 9 bases. CDR1 LGHNT and CDR2 FRNRAP come from the germline V gene. The CDR3 loop spans 14 amino acids. The V segment lost 7 bases and the J segment 9 bases; nucleotides outside the gene matches: 7. CDR3 amino acids: CASARDREISPLHF. In DNA, the CDR3 is TGTGCTAGTGCCCGGGACAGGGAGATTTCACCCCTCCACTTT.

CDR3 sequence reads: CASTGTSGGLYEQFF. CDR3 in DNA: TGTGCCAGCACCGGGACTAGCGGGGGTTTGTATGAGCAGTTCTTC. The rearrangement joins TRBV6-5 to TRBJ2-1; 14 bases match TRBD2. Germline-derived CDR1 and CDR2 are MNHEY and SVGAGI. V trimming: 7 bases; J trimming: 8 bases; junction bases outside the gene matches: 7. The CDR3 extends over 15 amino acids.

V usage is TRBV19 and J usage is TRBJ2-7, with 10 bases identical to TRBD1. After removal of 5 bases from V and 0 bases from J, the junction contained 4 bases not matched to a gene. The germline CDR1 and CDR2 sequences are LNHDA and SQIVND (reference sequence). CDR3 length equals 15 residues. The DNA of the CDR3 is TGTGCCAGTAGTCTCGGGACAGGGGTCTCCTACGAGCAGTACTTC. Translation: CASSLGTGVSYEQYF.

The genes are TRBV6-5 and TRBJ2-1; D not certain. The V end lost 4 bases, the J end lost 8 bases, and 12 bases lay between the germline ends. Germline V CDR1 and CDR2: MNHEY, SVGAGI. There are 13 residues in the CDR3. The CDR3 bases are TGTGCCAGCAGTTTCGTATATTCGGATGAGCAGTTCTTC. It encodes CASSFVYSDEQFF.

This clone was seen just once. V and J are TRBV4-1 and TRBJ2-2; 7 positions agree with TRBD2. V was pared by 6 bases and J by 2 bases, with 9 bases of the junction left unmatched. Germline-derived CDR1 and CDR2 are MGHRA and YSYEKL. The CDR3 covers 16 residues. CDR3 loop: CASSSTGTKNTGELFF. In DNA, the CDR3 is TGCGCCAGCAGTTCGACCGGGACTAAAAACACCGGGGAGCTGTTTTTT.

The chain uses TRBV27 and TRBJ1-2; 7 nucleotides agree with TRBD1. The CDR3 contains 14 residues. CDR1 is MNHEY, CDR2 SMNVEV, per germline (reference sequence). The junction had 7 bases not matched to a gene; V was cut back by 5 bases and J by 4 bases. This CDR3 reads CASSDTGQVYGYTF. CDR3 in DNA: TGTGCCAGCAGTGATACAGGACAGGTCTATGGCTACACCTTC.

The chain couples TRBV20-1 to TRBJ2-1; 9 nucleotides align to TRBD1. The CDR3 is 16 residues long. V was clipped by 3 bases and J by 7 bases; unmatched bases: 13. Germline V gene sequence: CDR1 DFQATT, CDR2 SNEGSKA (reference sequence). Here the CDR3 DNA reads TGCAGTGCTAGTGGACCCGACAGGGGGGCAAAAAATGAGCAGTTCTTC. Translated, it gives CSASGPDRGAKNEQFF.

At least ten counts were recorded for this clone. This chain joins TRBV18 and TRBJ1-1; D may be TRBD1 (6 bases). The CDR3 is 14 residues long. The V end was cut by 4 bases, the J end by 3 bases, with 12 bases between. Germline V gene sequence: CDR1 KGHSH, CDR2 LQKENI. The CDR3 protein is CASSRQATDTEAFF. In nucleotides, the CDR3 is TGTGCCAGCTCACGACAGGCAACGGACACTGAAGCTTTCTTT.

The chain recombines TRBV5-1 with TRBJ2-5, with D perhaps matching TRBD1 (6 bases). Trimming removed 4 bases at V and 1 base at J, with 14 bases between. This CDR3 region has 15 residues. CDR1 and CDR2 from the germline V gene are SGHRS and YFSETQ. CDR3 sequence reads: CASSGIQGTQETQYF. The CDR3 bases are TGCGCCAGCAGCGGAATACAGGGAACCCAAGAGACCCAGTACTTC.